These 26 T cell receptor beta chains were sequenced from one sample in a study of T cells expressing NK-cell markers. TCRdb re-called the 5' RACE reads, yielding one record per CDR3 amino acid sequence without DNA. The table lists about 150,000 distinct CDR3 sequences. Material: blood T cells: a sorted CD56 or NKG2C T cell subset, CD4+ or CD8+ T cells, or bulk PBMC T cells (not recorded which). The origin of the receptors is a man aged 18-70 years in good health.

The chain combines TRBV7-9 with TRBJ2-7; lacking DNA, the TRBD1 call made by TCRdb goes unchecked. Germline CDR1 SEHNR, CDR2 FQNEAQ (reference sequence). This CDR3 is 15 amino acids long. CDR3 sequence: CASSLTTGESDEQYF.

The chain carries TRBV7-6 and TRBJ2-7; the D call from TCRdb, TRBD1, cannot be confirmed without DNA. The germline CDR1 and CDR2 sequences are SGHVS and FNYEAQ. The CDR3 is 14 amino acids. CDR3 sequence reads: CASSHGQGLVEQYF.

CDR3 sequence: CASRWGGEKLFF. The genes are TRBV25-1 and TRBJ1-4; without DNA, the TCRdb call of TRBD1 cannot be checked. CDR3 length: 12 amino acids. Per the germline V gene, CDR1 is MGHDK and CDR2 is SYGVNS.

The CDR3 loop is CASSWTSAADEQYF. This chain joins TRBV6-5 and TRBJ2-7; TCRdb picks TRBD2, but there is no DNA to check that call. The germline CDR1 and CDR2 sequences are MNHEY and SVGAGI. The CDR3 spans 14 residues.

The chain carries TRBV20-1 and TRBJ1-5; the TCRdb D gene call, TRBD1, has no DNA to confirm it. Germline CDR1 and CDR2: DFQATT and SNEGSKA (reference sequence). The CDR3 covers 16 residues. CDR3 protein: CSAVSDRVWSNQPQHF.

This chain connects TRBV5-1 to TRBJ2-5. This CDR3 region has 15 residues. The germline CDR1 and CDR2 sequences are SGHRS and YFSETQ. The CDR3 loop reads CASRDGPSYVETQYF. The entire variable domain, with the rest obtained from reference TRBV5-1 and TRBJ2-5, is as follows: KAGVTQTPRYLIKTRGQQVTLSCSPISGHRSVSWYQQTPGQGLQFLFEYFSETQRNKGNFPGRFSGRQFSNSRSEMNVSTLELGDSALYLCASRDGPSYVETQYFGPGTRLLVL.

CDR3 amino acids: CASSSAGLDQETQYF. The chain uses TRBV7-3 and TRBJ2-5; TCRdb outputs TRBD2, but without DNA this stays unchecked. CDR1 and CDR2 (germline): SGHTA, FQGTGA. The CDR3 is 15 amino acids.

The V call is TRBV5-4, the J call TRBJ2-1; without DNA, the TCRdb call of TRBD1 cannot be checked. Germline lookup yields CDR1 SGHNT and CDR2 YYREEE (reference sequence). CDR3 length equals 16 residues. CDR3: CASSELTGVVFNEQFF. The variable domain in full, with the rest retrieved from reference TRBV5-4 and TRBJ2-1, is ETGVTQSPTHLIKTRGQQVTLRCSSQSGHNTVSWYQQALGQGPQFIFQYYREEENGRGNFPPRFSGLQFPNYSSELNVNALELDDSALYLCASSELTGVVFNEQFFGPGTRLTVL.

The chain links TRBV10-2 to TRBJ2-3; without DNA, the TCRdb call of TRBD1 cannot be checked. Germline lookup yields CDR1 WSHSY and CDR2 SAAADI. This CDR3 has 16 amino acids. CDR3: CASSDEAGAGTDTQYF.

This chain joins TRBV12-3 or TRBV12-4 and TRBJ2-1; TCRdb's D call, TRBD1, is unchecked because there is no DNA. The CDR3 totals 13 residues. The CDR3 region is CASSFGGAAEQFF.

CDR3 loop: CASSSTLRWNEQFF. This sequence joins TRBV27 and TRBJ2-1; TCRdb's D call, TRBD2, is unchecked because there is no DNA. The CDR3 covers 14 residues. Germline assignment: CDR1 MNHEY and CDR2 SMNVEV (reference sequence).

This chain links TRBV20-1 with TRBJ1-1. CDR1 DFQATT and CDR2 SNEGSKA come from the germline V gene (reference sequence). The CDR3 extends over 12 amino acids. The CDR3 sequence is CSAPSLNTEAFF.

The chain combines TRBV11-2 with TRBJ1-2. This CDR3 has 11 residues. CDR1 and CDR2 (germline): SGHAT, FQNNGV. The CDR3 protein is CASSSLWGYTF.

The chain combines TRBV28 with TRBJ1-5. The CDR3 totals 15 residues. CDR1 is MDHEN, CDR2 SYDVKM, per germline. The CDR3 reads CASSLRVYSNQPQHF.

The chain has TRBV14 and TRBJ2-7; TCRdb names TRBD1, which stays unverified in the absence of DNA. This CDR3 spans 17 amino acids. In germline, CDR1 is SGHDN, CDR2 FVKESK. CDR3 residues: CASSHPAWGPSSYEQYF.

This chain connects TRBV15 to TRBJ2-1; TCRdb's D call of TRBD2 is untestable without DNA. CDR3 size: 15 residues. The V gene's germline CDR1 is LNHNV and CDR2 YYDKDF (reference sequence). The CDR3 sequence: CATSSELAGHYEQFF.

The chain links TRBV28 to TRBJ2-7. Germline CDR1 is MDHEN and CDR2 is SYDVKM. The CDR3 runs 15 residues. CDR3 residues: CASSSTWGASYEQYF.

The gene calls are TRBV6-1 and TRBJ1-4. The germline gives CDR1 MNHNS, CDR2 SASEGT. The CDR3 contains 13 residues. The CDR3: CASITDPNEKLFF.

The V gene is TRBV6-5, the J gene TRBJ2-6; TCRdb reports TRBD1, a call that lacks DNA to check it against. The CDR3 runs 17 residues. Germline assignment: CDR1 MNHEY and CDR2 SVGAGI. The CDR3 here is CASSYSGGLSGANVLTF.

V gene TRBV20-1 combines with J gene TRBJ2-1; TCRdb returns TRBD2, unconfirmable since there is no DNA. Germline V lookup: CDR1 DFQATT, CDR2 SNEGSKA (reference sequence). The CDR3 is made up of 13 amino acids. This CDR3 reads CSGGLNRGSEQFF.

The V call is TRBV28, the J call TRBJ1-2; TCRdb lists TRBD1, though no DNA is available to test this call. The CDR3 consists of 11 residues. Germline CDR1 is MDHEN and CDR2 is SYDVKM. CDR3: CASQDSYGYTF.

The chain has TRBV5-1 and TRBJ2-6; TCRdb's D call of TRBD1 is untestable without DNA. Per the germline V gene, CDR1 is SGHRS and CDR2 is YFSETQ. The CDR3 is 17 residues long. This CDR3 is CASSFRQFSSGANVLTF.

The V call is TRBV7-9, the J call TRBJ1-5. This CDR3 is 12 amino acids long. Germline V gene sequence: CDR1 SEHNR, CDR2 FQNEAQ (reference sequence). The CDR3 sequence is CASSLADGTEHF.

The chain is built from TRBV27 and TRBJ1-1; the TCRdb call, TRBD1, lacks DNA for checking. Germline V gives CDR1 MNHEY, CDR2 SMNVEV (reference sequence). This CDR3 is 16 amino acids long. This CDR3 reads CASSQGPGRLNTEAFF.

The V gene is TRBV27, the J gene TRBJ2-7; TCRdb indicates TRBD1, and absent DNA this call remains unverified. The CDR3 runs to 15 residues. The germline V gene has CDR1 MNHEY and CDR2 SMNVEV (reference sequence). The CDR3 loop is CASSPNWTGYYEQYF.

CDR3 sequence reads: CASSEKVGHQATNEKLFF. V is TRBV6-1 and J is TRBJ1-4; no DNA is available, so the TRBD1 call from TCRdb remains unchecked. The CDR3 covers 18 residues. The germline V gene encodes CDR1 MNHNS and CDR2 SASEGT.